This T cell receptor beta chain was sequenced during a study of CXCR3-negative and CXCR3-positive naive CD8 T cells. Overall study findings and caveats: CXCR3-negative naive cells had less hydrophobic TRB CDR3s than did CXCR3-positive naive cells.

The CD45RO-CCR7+CD27+CD95- phenotype denoted naive CD8+ T cells. The CDR3 has 16 residues. Germline CDR1 is LGHDT and CDR2 is YNNKEL (reference sequence). A word on this clonotype: Its target is not known.

Libraries were UMI-labeled 5' RACE TRB cDNA. No DNA is given; TCRdb re-called the 5' RACE reads and lists each CDR3 protein once. The repertoire shows roughly 110,000 distinct CDR3 sequences; the top ten hold roughly 0.38%. The origin of this receptor is a human donor in good health. Some clones in this sample may be carry-over from other donors' samples. The chain employs TRBV3-1 and TRBJ2-5. The sequenced sample was naive CXCR3+ CD8+ T cells from blood. Noted subset: CD45RO-CCR7+CD27+CD95- naive CD8+ T cells expressing CXCR3 (TNR3+). The CDR3 protein is CASSQESVLQSETQYF.